Detailed here is one T cell receptor (beta chain). One junction end disagrees with the germline gene, perhaps due to a read error. Using immunoSEQ multiplex PCR, the repertoire was profiled, and TCRdb retains in-frame clones only, with some absent. The sample contains about 57,000 clones, 90% of which appear only once. These data belong to a study of T cell changes during pregnancy in multiple sclerosis. Germline V lookup: CDR1 SGHRS, CDR2 YFSETQ. The CDR3 runs 12 residues. The source is a female donor in good health, enrolled as a control in a pregnancy study. The chain carries TRBV5-1 and TRBJ2-1; no reliable D call. The sequenced sample was peripheral blood, obtained in the first trimester of pregnancy. The CDR3 DNA reads as TGCGCCAGCAACCTCAATGACAATAAGCAGTTCTTC. Amino acid sequence: CASNLNDNKQFF.